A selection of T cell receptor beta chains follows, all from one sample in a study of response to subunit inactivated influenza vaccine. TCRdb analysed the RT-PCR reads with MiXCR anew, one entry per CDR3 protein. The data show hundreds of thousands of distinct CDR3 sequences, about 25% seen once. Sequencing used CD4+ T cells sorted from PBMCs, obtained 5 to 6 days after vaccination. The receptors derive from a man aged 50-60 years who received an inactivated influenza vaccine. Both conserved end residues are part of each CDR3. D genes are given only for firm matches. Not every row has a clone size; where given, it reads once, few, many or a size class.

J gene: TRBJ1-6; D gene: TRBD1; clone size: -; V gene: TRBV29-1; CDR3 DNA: TGCAGCGTTCGGGACAGGGGGCGAAATTCACCCCTCCACTTT; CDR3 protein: CSVRDRGRNSPLHF
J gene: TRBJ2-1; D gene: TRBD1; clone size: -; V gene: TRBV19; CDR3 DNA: TGTGCCAGTAGTCAGACAGGGAGCCATGAGAAGTTCTTC; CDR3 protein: CASSQTGSHEKFF
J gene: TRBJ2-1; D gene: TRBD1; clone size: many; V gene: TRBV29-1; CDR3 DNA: TGCAGCGGCGGACAGACAGGGGACAATGAGCAGTTCTTC; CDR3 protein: CSGGQTGDNEQFF
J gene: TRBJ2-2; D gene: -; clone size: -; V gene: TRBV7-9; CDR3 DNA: TGTGCCAGCAGCTTTGGACACATCCCGACCGGGGAGCTGTTTTTT; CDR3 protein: CASSFGHIPTGELFF
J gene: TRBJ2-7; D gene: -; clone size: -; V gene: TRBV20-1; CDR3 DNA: TGCAGTGCTCTAATCGGGGGAACCTACGAGCAGTACTTC; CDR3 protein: CSALIGGTYEQYF
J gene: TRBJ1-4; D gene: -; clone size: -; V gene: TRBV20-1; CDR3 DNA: TGCAGTGCTAAGGCCAGCAATGAAAAACTGTTTTTT; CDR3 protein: CSAKASNEKLFF
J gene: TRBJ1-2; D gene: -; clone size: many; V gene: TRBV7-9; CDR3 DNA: TGTGCCAGCAGTAAAGACAGCTATGGCTACACCTTC; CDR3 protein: CASSKDSYGYTF
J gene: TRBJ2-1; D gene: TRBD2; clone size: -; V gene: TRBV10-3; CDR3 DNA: TGTGCCAGTGGACTAGCCTCGGGTGAGCAGTTCTTC; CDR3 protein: CASGLASGEQFF
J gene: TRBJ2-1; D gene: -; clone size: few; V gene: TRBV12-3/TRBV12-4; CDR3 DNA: TGTGCCAGCAGTTTGGAGCCGGGACACCGGTTCTTC; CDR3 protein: CASSLEPGHRFF
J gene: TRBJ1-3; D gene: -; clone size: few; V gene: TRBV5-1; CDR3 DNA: TGCGCCAGCAGCTTGGGAGGGTTCGGAAACACCATATATTTT; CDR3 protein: CASSLGGFGNTIYF
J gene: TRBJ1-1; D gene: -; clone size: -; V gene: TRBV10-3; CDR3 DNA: TGTGCCATCAGGAAATCTCAGGAGAACACTGAAGCTTTCTTT; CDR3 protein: CAIRKSQENTEAFF
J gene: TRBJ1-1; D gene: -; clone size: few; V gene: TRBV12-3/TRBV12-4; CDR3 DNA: TGTGCCAGCAGTGCCTCGTGGATGGTCACTGAAGCTTTCTTT; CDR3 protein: CASSASWMVTEAFF
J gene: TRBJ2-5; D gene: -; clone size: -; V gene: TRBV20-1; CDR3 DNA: TGCAGTGCTAGAAGGGGGACGAGCGAGACCCAGTACTTC; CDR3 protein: CSARRGTSETQYF
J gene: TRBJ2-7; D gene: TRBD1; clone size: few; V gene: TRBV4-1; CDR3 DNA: TGCGCCAGCAGCCAATCCGGGACAGGGGCTGAAGAGCAGTACTTC; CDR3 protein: CASSQSGTGAEEQYF
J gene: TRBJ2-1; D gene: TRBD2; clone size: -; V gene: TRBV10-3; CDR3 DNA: TGTGCCATTGGGCGGGGGGCCACGACCAACAATGAGCAGTTCTTC; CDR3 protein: CAIGRGATTNNEQFF
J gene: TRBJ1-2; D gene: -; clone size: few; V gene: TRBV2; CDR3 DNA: TGTGCCAGCAGATCAAGGGGTCTCAATGGCTACACCTTC; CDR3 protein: CASRSRGLNGYTF